Only a few counts were recorded for the clone carrying this TCR beta chain. What it binds is not known. The data stem from a study of T-cell reconstitution after alpha-beta-depleted transplantation in children. Unique molecular identifiers were used to barcode this TCRbeta library. TCRdb called the PCR reads again in MiXCR, with one record for every CDR3 protein. Seen here are 600,000 or so distinct CDR3 sequences, 23% observed once, and the top ten hold roughly an eighth. Study-wide results and caveats: The origin of high day-60 TCRbeta diversity in some patients lay in surviving recipient T cells and thymic progenitors. Where alpha-beta T cells came from about two months after transplant was reportedly several hundred expanded graft clones.

Germline V gives CDR1 LGHNA, CDR2 YSLEER. The CDR3 extends over 20 amino acids. V was pared by 4 bases and J by 4 bases, with 29 bases between. The clonotype was recovered from a boy in the first two years of life who had a stem cell transplant for acute myeloid leukemia, so the T cells may come from the graft donor. This chain connects TRBV4-3 to TRBJ2-1; possible D gene TRBD1, 7 bases. Sample: PBMCs, mostly from graft donor cells, taken 360 days after TCRalphabeta/CD19-depleted stem cell transplant. CDR3 in amino acids: CASSPQYGLGRTGFYNEQFF. CDR3 nucleotide sequence: TGCGCCAGCAGCCCCCAATACGGTCTTGGGAGGACAGGTTTTTACAATGAGCAGTTCTTC.